This is a list of T cell receptor beta chains from one sample in a study of blood T cell repertoires in COVID-19. This table comes from immunoSEQ multiplex PCR, and its TCRdb copy is limited to in-frame clones, with some not included. This sample has approximately 74,000 clones, with approximately 90% found just once. The sequenced sample was peripheral blood. The source is a woman aged 55-69 years with acute or convalescent COVID-19. Both conserved end residues are part of each CDR3. A D gene is named only where the DNA matches it firmly. Clone size is not always given. Where it is, it says once, few, many or a class for expanded clones.

V gene,J gene,clone size,CDR3 length,D gene,CDR3 DNA,CDR3 protein
TRBV30,TRBJ1-6,few,14,NA,TGTGCCTGGAGGACGGCCGGAGGCCCCTCACCCCTCCACTTT,CAWRTAGGPSPLHF
TRBV6-1,TRBJ1-5,once,16,NA,TGTGCCAGCAGTGAACGCCAGGGGCCGGGGCCTCAGCCCCAGCATTTT,CASSERQGPGPQPQHF
TRBV4-1,TRBJ1-6,NA,13,NA,TGCGCCAGCAGCCGACAGCTGAATTCACCCCTCCACTTT,CASSRQLNSPLHF
TRBV6-5,TRBJ1-6,NA,13,NA,TGTGCCAGCAGCCGGGACACGGGTACGCCCCTCCACTTT,CASSRDTGTPLHF
TRBV7-2,TRBJ2-5,NA,11,NA,TGTGCCAGCAGCTCGCGGGACCGTCAGTACTTC,CASSSRDRQYF
TRBV28,TRBJ1-5,NA,12,NA,TGTGCCACCCACGGGGGGGTTCAGCCCCAGCATTTT,CATHGGVQPQHF
TRBV3-1/TRBV3-2,TRBJ1-3,NA,15,NA,TGTGCCAGCAGCCAAGATGGCACCTCTGGAAACACCATATATTTT,CASSQDGTSGNTIYF
TRBV19,TRBJ2-2,NA,18,NA,TGTGCCAGTAGTATTCTCGGGGGGCGAGGATCGAACACCGGGGAGCTGTTTTTT,CASSILGGRGSNTGELFF
TRBV5-4,TRBJ2-2,NA,16,TRBD2,TGTGCCAGCAGCCCTCCGGGACTAGCGGGCCACGGGGAGCTGTTTTTT,CASSPPGLAGHGELFF
TRBV7-2,TRBJ1-2,NA,15,TRBD1,TGTGCCAGCAGCTTATCGGGACAGGGCAACTATGGCTACACCTTC,CASSLSGQGNYGYTF
TRBV7-9,TRBJ1-2,NA,12,NA,TGTGCCAGCAGCCCGTACAGGGATGGCTACACCTTC,CASSPYRDGYTF
TRBV6-2/TRBV6-3,TRBJ1-1,NA,15,NA,TGTGCCAGCAGTTTCGGCGGGGGCGCGTACACTGAAGCTTTCTTT,CASSFGGGAYTEAFF
TRBV19,TRBJ1-5,NA,15,NA,TGTGCCAGTAGTCCGAGGCGGGGCCAGCGGCAGCCCCAGCATTTT,CASSPRRGQRQPQHF
TRBV27,TRBJ1-2,NA,15,NA,TGTGCCAGCACCACCTCCCAAGGGGCGGACTATGGCTACACCTTC,CASTTSQGADYGYTF
TRBV5-1,TRBJ2-5,NA,13,NA,TGCGCCAGCAGCTTGCCAGGGGAGGAGACCCAGTACTTC,CASSLPGEETQYF
TRBV18,TRBJ1-2,NA,16,TRBD1,TGTGCCAGCTCACCACTCGGACAGGGGGCGGCCTATGGCTACACCTTC,CASSPLGQGAAYGYTF
TRBV6-5,TRBJ1-2,NA,13,NA,TGTGCCAGCAGTCCCGGACAGCACTATGGCTACACCTTC,CASSPGQHYGYTF
TRBV5-1,TRBJ1-3,NA,18,TRBD1,TGCGCCAGCAGCTTGTGGGGGACAGGGACAACTGGTGGAAACACCATATATTTT,CASSLWGTGTTGGNTIYF
TRBV11-2,TRBJ1-3,few,16,NA,TGTGCCAGCAGCTCCCCCAGTTGGGGGGTAGGGGACACCATATATTTT,CASSSPSWGVGDTIYF
TRBV5-1,TRBJ2-1,NA,18,TRBD2,TGCGCCAGCAGCGCCGGGACTAGCGGGGGGAGCTCCTACAATGAGCAGTTCTTC,CASSAGTSGGSSYNEQFF
TRBV6-5,TRBJ2-2,NA,14,NA,TGTGCCAGCAGTTTGCCAGGGAACACCGGGGAGCTGTTTTTT,CASSLPGNTGELFF
TRBV7-3,TRBJ2-4,NA,22,NA,TGTGCCAGCAGCTTACTGAAAACGCGGGCGGGAAGACCCCAAGGGGCCAAAAACATTCAGTACTTC,CASSLLKTRAGRPQGAKNIQYF
TRBV30,TRBJ1-2,NA,11,NA,TGTGCCTGGGGTGACGGCTATGGCTACACCTTC,CAWGDGYGYTF
TRBV19,TRBJ1-3,NA,15,NA,TGTGCCAGTAGCACGGACAGATACTCTGGAAACACCATATATTTT,CASSTDRYSGNTIYF
TRBV4-1,TRBJ2-2,NA,16,NA,TGCGCCAGCAGCCAAACTGGTGGGGGGATCACCGGGGAGCTGTTTTTT,CASSQTGGGITGELFF
TRBV18,TRBJ1-6,once,15,TRBD1,TGTGCCAGCTCACCGAAGGGACAGGGGAGTTCACCCCTCCACTTT,CASSPKGQGSSPLHF
TRBV5-6,TRBJ1-1,NA,12,NA,TGTGCCAGCAGCCCCGGGGGTACTGAGGCTTTCTTT,CASSPGGTEAFF
TRBV5-1,TRBJ1-2,few,14,TRBD1,TGCGCCAGCAGTGCCGACAGGGTGAGGTATGGCTACACCTTC,CASSADRVRYGYTF
TRBV10-3,TRBJ2-5,NA,13,NA,TGTGCCATCAGTGAGTCCAGGGAAGAGACCCAGTACTTC,CAISESREETQYF
TRBV6-5,TRBJ1-2,NA,14,NA,TGTGCCAGCAGTTACTCGGGCACAACCTATGGCTACACCTTC,CASSYSGTTYGYTF
TRBV6-5,TRBJ1-2,NA,12,TRBD1,TGTGCCAGCAGTTGGGACAGGGGTGGCTACACCTTC,CASSWDRGGYTF
TRBV7-3,TRBJ1-6,NA,14,NA,TGTGCCAGCAGCTTAAGGGCGATCGATTCACCCCTCCACTTT,CASSLRAIDSPLHF
TRBV7-2,TRBJ1-2,NA,13,NA,TGTGCCAGCAGCTTTACCCGGGACTATGGCTACACCTTC,CASSFTRDYGYTF
TRBV4-1,TRBJ2-1,NA,12,NA,TGCGCCAGCAGCCTAAGGAGGGATGAGCAGTTCTTC,CASSLRRDEQFF
TRBV5-1,TRBJ1-1,NA,16,TRBD1,TGCGCCAGCAGCCCAAGGGGGCCGGTTGAGGACACTGAAGCTTTCTTT,CASSPRGPVEDTEAFF
TRBV5-1,TRBJ2-3,NA,13,TRBD2,TGCGCCAGCAGCCCGGGAGGGGCAGATACGCAGTATTTT,CASSPGGADTQYF
TRBV5-1,TRBJ2-6,NA,18,TRBD2,TGCGCCAGCAGCTTGCGAGCGGGAGCGAGCTCTGGGGCCAACGTCCTGACTTTC,CASSLRAGASSGANVLTF
TRBV21-1,TRBJ1-2,NA,19,NA,TGTGCCAGCAGCACAAAGGGGTTCTGGGGGCTCCTCGCTAACTATGGCTACACCTTC,CASSTKGFWGLLANYGYTF
TRBV6-1,TRBJ1-5,once,12,NA,TGTGCCAGCAGTGAGCTAGGTCAGCCCCAGCATTTT,CASSELGQPQHF
TRBV19,TRBJ1-5,few,14,NA,TGTGCCAGTAGCTTAGGGGCTAGCAATCAGCCCCAGCATTTT,CASSLGASNQPQHF
TRBV6-5,TRBJ1-1,NA,14,NA,TGTGCCAGCAGTACCTGGACACGGAACACTGAAGCTTTCTTT,CASSTWTRNTEAFF
TRBV11-3,TRBJ1-2,NA,13,NA,TGTGCCAGCAGCTTGTCCGGGGGGGATGGCTACACCTTC,CASSLSGGDGYTF
TRBV7-8,TRBJ1-2,NA,16,TRBD1,TGTGCCAGCAGCTTACTTATGGGACAGGGGGCGAAAGGCTACACCTTC,CASSLLMGQGAKGYTF
TRBV14,TRBJ1-1,few,15,TRBD1,TGTGCCAGCAGCTTACGGACAGGCCGAAACACTGAAGCTTTCTTT,CASSLRTGRNTEAFF
TRBV6-2/TRBV6-3,TRBJ2-2,NA,15,NA,TGTGCCAGCAGCTTTCCGGGGAGGCTTTCCGGGGAGCTGTTTTTT,CASSFPGRLSGELFF
TRBV19,TRBJ1-1,NA,14,TRBD1,TGTGCCAGTAGTATACAACAGGGGGGCACTGAAGCTTTCTTT,CASSIQQGGTEAFF
TRBV3-1/TRBV3-2,TRBJ2-3,NA,15,NA,TGTGCCAGCAGCGACTCCGGGGTGGGCACAGATACGCAGTATTTT,CASSDSGVGTDTQYF
TRBV19,TRBJ2-1,NA,12,NA,TGTGCCAGTAGCGGGGGAAGGGATGAGCAGTTCTTC,CASSGGRDEQFF
TRBV5-4,TRBJ2-5,NA,15,NA,TGTGCCAGCAGCCGATCAGGTGTAGGGGAAGAGACCCAGTACTTC,CASSRSGVGEETQYF
TRBV7-9,TRBJ1-3,NA,14,NA,TGTGCCAGCACCAATGGGGCCTCTGGAAACACCATATATTTT,CASTNGASGNTIYF